The text below deals with one T cell receptor beta chain. This clone was seen once. Its antigen is still unknown. Base quality data are lacking; no much larger clone is found one base away. The sample originates from a study of CD8+ T cells in alopecia areata listed by TCRdb under 2018. With respect to the entire study: In both human patients and the C3H/HeJ mouse model, the study applied high-throughput TCRbeta sequencing to look at T cell clonal expansion in alopecia areata. On the human side, TCRbeta sequencing was run on scalp tissue and on sorted CD4+ and CD8+ peripheral blood T cells from healthy controls and from alopecia areata patients with either patchy or totalis/universalis disease. Clonality in the scalp was compared among normal scalp (n=4), patchy alopecia areata scalp (n=8), and alopecia totalis/universalis scalp (n=8). RNA was obtained with the PAXgene miRNA kit for fixed scalp, the miRNeasy kit for PBMCs, and the RNeasy kit for mouse skin. immunoSEQ multiplex PCR using 35 Vbeta forward primers and 13 Jbeta reverse primers was used to amplify TCRbeta CDR3 regions.

To prepare the library, the immunoSEQ multiplex PCR assay was applied. For TCR sequencing, RNA was extracted from every sample and reverse transcribed into cDNA to serve as template. SuperScript III was used to make first-strand cDNA, primed with a 2:1 mix of oligo-dT and random hexamers. A synthetic immune receptor repertoire was used to gauge amplification bias, and whatever bias remained was removed computationally. In the authors' own workflow: Raw reads were preprocessed for error removal, and CDR3 was defined according to IMGT conventions as running from the conserved cysteine to phenylalanine. Clonality was calculated as 1 minus Shannon entropy normalized by log2 of the number of productive unique TCRs. Whether scalp clones were CD4 or CD8 was inferred by matching scalp TCRbeta sequences against CD4 and CD8 repertoires sorted from blood. TCRdb mirrors the immuneACCESS table, restricted to in-frame sequences. Some clones are absent from its copies; in checked studies, under half trace to an unresolved V gene, and the reason for the others is unknown. V, J and clone size are those of that table, while D and trimming were read from the DNA. Present in this sample are 95,000 to 150,000 clones, 40% to 55% of which were seen just once. The top ten clonotypes cover more than 9% of the sample.

Here is what the overall study found, with its caveats: Shared TCR sequences between patients were less evident than in mice, which may be partly attributable to HLA diversity in the patient population. Compared with normal scalp, lesional scalp, particularly in alopecia totalis/universalis, had higher clonality and more expanded CD8+ clones, which suggests antigenic drive. Unlike mouse skin, where gammadelta T cells dominate, normal human skin contains resident alphabeta T cells that get sequenced too, which complicates analysis of the scalp TCR repertoire.

From alopecia areata patients, peripheral blood was collected along with lesional scalp punch biopsies. PBMCs were isolated by density centrifugation and stained for CD3, CD4 and CD8, after which CD4+ and CD8+ T cells were sorted on a FACSAria. Alopecia areata patients who were not treated were recruited through a multicenter biomarker study. Blood CD8+ T cells from 5 or 6 biomarker-study patients were further sorted into NKG2D-low and NKG2D-high fractions. Here V drops 1 base and J drops 4 bases, and the junction holds 0 bases not matched to any gene. CDR1 is given as SNHLY and CDR2 as FYNNEI, both from the germline V gene. Taken from cysteine to phenylalanine, the CDR3 has 13 residues. Left in the record is the CDR3 DNA by itself, 39 bases read in frame from the first base.

The source of this sequence is a human donor with alopecia areata. The chain joins TRBV2 to TRBJ1-2; TRBD1 aligns with 7 central bases. Material: NKG2D-low CD8+ T cells sorted from blood. This specimen's cell subset or site label, interpreted: sorted CD8+ NKG2D-low blood T cells. The CDR3 is CASSEGTGYGYTF. The nucleotide sequence is TGTGCCAGCAGTGAAGGGACAGGCTATGGCTACACCTTC.